These T cell receptor beta chains were read from a single sample in a study of shared clonotypes between healthy human individuals. TCRdb's table, derived via immunoSEQ multiplex PCR, lists solely in-frame clones and lacks some. This sample carries 2 million to 2.5 million clones, roughly 95% of them seen once, and the ten largest clones take less than 0.15%. Sequenced material: naive CD4+ T cells sorted from blood. Receptor source: a man aged 18 to 35 in good health. Each CDR3 is given with its conserved first and last residue. A D gene is named only where the DNA matches it firmly. Size is omitted from some rows. Given values are once, few, many or a class for expanded clones.

>TRBJ2-7|TRBV5-1|-|-|13
CASSWRDKVEQYF
TGCGCCAGCAGCTGGCGGGACAAGGTCGAGCAGTACTTC
>TRBJ2-4|TRBV6-5|-|-|13
CASSSGLGNIQYF
TGTGCCAGCAGTTCCGGTTTGGGAAACATTCAGTACTTC
>TRBJ2-7|TRBV4-3|-|-|14
CASSQDVGLLEQYF
TGCGCCAGCAGCCAAGATGTGGGGCTTCTCGAGCAGTACTTC
>TRBJ2-1|TRBV7-2|-|-|14
CASSLAGPPNEQFF
TGTGCCAGCAGCTTAGCGGGGCCGCCAAATGAGCAGTTCTTC
>TRBJ1-4|TRBV7-3|-|-|13
CASSPQVGGKLFF
TGTGCCAGCAGCCCCCAGGTGGGAGGAAAACTGTTTTTT
>TRBJ2-7|TRBV7-2|-|TRBD1|16
CASSLAAGTVTYEQYF
TGTGCCAGCAGCTTAGCCGCCGGGACAGTAACCTACGAGCAGTACTTC
>TRBJ1-3|TRBV25-1|once|-|16
CASSGLTQSSGNTIYF
TGTGCCAGCAGTGGCCTGACCCAATCCTCTGGAAACACCATATATTTT
>TRBJ1-6|TRBV4-3|-|-|14
CASSQEGVGSPLHF
TGCGCCAGCAGCCAAGAAGGGGTTGGATCACCCCTCCACTTT
>TRBJ2-1|TRBV28|-|-|13
CASNAGTYNEQFF
TGTGCCAGCAATGCCGGGACCTACAATGAGCAGTTCTTC
>TRBJ2-1|TRBV5-4|-|TRBD2|17
CASSLAAGGPSYNEQFF
TGTGCCAGCAGCTTGGCCGCGGGAGGACCTTCCTACAATGAGCAATTCTTC
>TRBJ2-2|TRBV5-4|once|TRBD2|18
CASSLGSSGRAGPGELFF
TGTGCCAGCAGCTTGGGGTCTAGCGGGAGGGCCGGTCCCGGGGAGCTGTTTTTT
>TRBJ1-5|TRBV7-9|-|-|14
CASSSDYSNQPQHF
TGTGCCAGCAGCTCGGACTATAGCAATCAGCCCCAGCATTTT
>TRBJ1-6|TRBV7-2|-|TRBD1|15
CASSLGFEGQSPLHF
TGTGCCAGCAGCTTAGGATTTGAGGGACAGTCACCCCTCCACTTT
>TRBJ2-5|TRBV28|-|TRBD2|15
CASSFLAGGQETQYF
TGTGCCAGCAGTTTCCTAGCGGGAGGGCAAGAGACCCAGTACTTC
>TRBJ2-7|TRBV15|-|-|13
CATSRLTAYEQYF
TGTGCCACCAGCAGATTAACCGCCTACGAGCAGTACTTC
>TRBJ1-2|TRBV4-2|-|TRBD1|14
CASSQQGVLYGYTF
TGTGCCAGCAGCCAGCAGGGGGTTTTGTATGGCTACACCTTC
>TRBJ1-1|TRBV10-3|-|-|15
CATKIAQGPLTEAFF
TGTGCCACCAAAATAGCTCAGGGGCCCCTCACTGAAGCTTTCTTT
>TRBJ2-1|TRBV7-9|-|-|15
CASAQGGSSYNEQFF
TGTGCCAGCGCCCAAGGAGGGAGTTCCTACAATGAGCAGTTCTTC
>TRBJ1-6|TRBV10-3|-|-|15
CAISQKGSYNSPLHF
TGTGCCATCAGTCAAAAAGGGTCCTATAATTCACCCCTCCACTTT
>TRBJ2-3|TRBV10-2|once|-|14
CASTGRTSTDTQYF
TGCGCCAGCACCGGACGGACTAGCACAGATACGCAGTATTTT
>TRBJ1-2|TRBV5-1|-|-|13
CASSAGTHSGYTF
TGCGCCAGCAGCGCTGGGACCCATTCTGGCTACACCTTC
>TRBJ2-7|TRBV15|once|TRBD1|15
CATSRARTGGYEQYF
TGTGCCACCAGCAGAGCTAGGACAGGGGGCTACGAGCAGTACTTC
>TRBJ2-5|TRBV6-5|-|-|14
CASSYPTVQETQYF
TGTGCCAGCAGTTACCCGACAGTCCAAGAGACCCAGTACTTC
>TRBJ2-5|TRBV7-9|-|TRBD2|15
CASSLAGAGGGTQYF
TGTGCCAGCAGCTTAGCTGGCGCGGGGGGCGGGACCCAGTACTTC
>TRBJ1-1|TRBV6-5|-|-|14
CASSYREMNTEAFF
TGTGCCAGCAGTTACCGAGAAATGAACACTGAAGCTTTCTTT
>TRBJ2-1|TRBV29-1|-|-|14
CSVSTGEAYNEQFF
TGCAGCGTCTCTACGGGAGAAGCCTACAATGAGCAGTTCTTC
>TRBJ2-4|TRBV11-3|-|-|13
CASSSTGMAIQYF
TGTGCCAGCAGCTCCACAGGGATGGCCATTCAGTACTTC
>TRBJ2-3|TRBV14|-|-|15
CASSLQGPFTDTQYF
TGTGCCAGCAGCCTTCAGGGTCCGTTCACAGATACGCAGTATTTT